The 23 T cell receptor beta chains below were found in one sample sequenced in a study of graft-versus-host responses after intestinal transplantation. The table came from immunoSEQ multiplex PCR; TCRdb's copy has only in-frame clones and leaves some out. The sample contains some 1,600 clones, under 95% of which appear only once. This specimen consisted of PBMCs, obtained 16 days after intestinal transplant. These receptors were collected from a human patient who received an intestinal transplant, so some T cells may come from the graft donor.

The chain recombines TRBV9 with TRBJ2-5; no definite D call. Trimming took 0 bases from V and 5 from J, leaving 17 bases between them. Looked up from germline, CDR1 is SGDLS and CDR2 is YYNGEE. The CDR3 totals 16 residues. CDR3 sequence: CASSVGDLGSEETQYF. For the CDR3, the DNA is TGTGCCAGCAGCGTAGGAGATCTGGGGTCGGAGGAGACCCAGTACTTC.

The V call is TRBV21-1, the J call TRBJ2-7; the DNA was not used to check the table's D call, TRBD2. TRBV21-1 is assigned pseudogene status. This CDR3 has 10 amino acids. CDR3 DNA: TGTGCCAGCAAGCGGAATACGCAGTACTTC. It is translated as CASKRNTQYF.

The rearrangement links TRBV5-1 to TRBJ2-4; 7 nucleotides line up with TRBD2. The J segment lost 5 bases and the V segment lost 4 bases, leaving 12 bases of the junction unmatched. The CDR3 contains 16 residues. Germline-derived CDR1 and CDR2 are SGHRS and YFSETQ. The CDR3 DNA reads TGCGCCAGCAGCCCCCCCGGGGAGGGTTTAGAAAACATTCAGTACTTC. Translating it yields CASSPPGEGLENIQYF. The full variable domain, rest sourced from reference TRBV5-1 and TRBJ2-4, is KAGVTQTPRYLIKTRGQQVTLSCSPISGHRSVSWYQQTPGQGLQFLFEYFSETQRNKGNFPGRFSGRQFSNSRSEMNVSTLELGDSALYLCASSPPGEGLENIQYFGAGTRLSVL.

The rearrangement joins TRBV10-2 to TRBJ2-1; the match to TRBD1 covers 8 bases. The CDR3 consists of 14 residues. Trimming removed 7 bases from V and 7 bases from J; junction bases left unmatched: 9. CDR1 is WSHSY and CDR2 is SAAADI in the germline V gene. The chain's CDR3 is CASNRDRLGNEQFF. The CDR3 nucleotides are TGCGCCAGCAACCGGGACAGGTTGGGAAATGAGCAGTTCTTC.

The sample holds one count of this clone. Other DNA sequences from this sample encode an identical CDR3 as well. This chain uses TRBV5-1 with TRBJ1-6, with TRBD1 identical over 8 bases. V was pared by 2 bases and J by 10 bases, with 5 bases of the junction left unmatched. Germline V gene lookup returns CDR1 SGHRS and CDR2 YFSETQ. This CDR3 has 14 residues. The CDR3: CASSLGQGASPLHF. CDR3 DNA sequence: TGCGCCAGCAGCTTAGGGCAGGGGGCGTCACCCCTCCACTTT.

The rearrangement links TRBV7-3 to TRBJ2-3; D gene ambiguous. Germline V gene lookup returns CDR1 SGHTA and CDR2 FQGTGA. The CDR3 sequence is 13 residues long. V was cut by 5 bases and J by 2 bases, with 8 bases left in between. The CDR3 nucleotides read TGTGCCAGCAGCCTGTGGCCCACAGATACGCAGTATTTT. Amino acids: CASSLWPTDTQYF.

The gene calls are TRBV2 and TRBJ1-1, with 9 bases fitting TRBD1. The junction had 2 bases not matched to a gene; V was cut back by 4 bases and J by 5 bases. This CDR3 is 13 amino acids long. CDR1 is SNHLY and CDR2 is FYNNEI in the germline V gene. The CDR3 region is CASSVDRGTEAFF. As DNA, the CDR3 is TGTGCCAGCAGTGTGGACAGGGGAACTGAAGCTTTCTTT.

This chain connects TRBV7-9 to TRBJ1-1, with D uncertain. This CDR3 has 13 residues. Trimming shortened V by 6 bases and J by 7 bases, and 15 bases separated the two germline ends. Germline V CDR1 and CDR2: SEHNR, FQNEAQ (reference sequence). The CDR3 sequence: CASSYSRQFEAFF. For the CDR3, the DNA is TGTGCCAGCAGTTATTCTAGGCAGTTTGAAGCTTTCTTT. The complete variable domain, with remaining parts taken from reference TRBV7-9 and TRBJ1-1, reads DTGVSQNPRHKITKRGQNVTFRCDPISEHNRLYWYRQTLGQGPEFLTYFQNEAQLEKSRLLSDRFSAERPKGSFSTLEIQRTEQGDSAMYLCASSYSRQFEAFFGQGTRLTVV.

The chain joins TRBV6-4 to TRBJ2-2; D ambiguous. CDR3 size: 13 residues. Germline-derived CDR1 and CDR2 are MRHNA and SNTAGT. With 0 bases removed from V and 5 bases from J, the gap between germline ends came to 4 bases. The CDR3 reads CASSDSSTGELFF. As DNA, the CDR3 is TGTGCCAGCAGTGACTCAAGTACCGGGGAGCTGTTTTTT.

The chain employs TRBV7-6 and TRBJ2-6; no clear D. V was clipped by 4 bases and J by 1 base, with 8 bases between them. This CDR3 has 15 residues. Germline assignment: CDR1 SGHVS and CDR2 FNYEAQ. The CDR3 DNA is TGTGCCAGCAGCTCCGCGCGATCTGGGGCCAACGTCCTGACTTTC. Amino acids: CASSSARSGANVLTF.

The chain links TRBV7-3 to TRBJ2-1; 8 bases are a match to TRBD2. The CDR3 has 16 residues. V gave up 5 bases and J gave up 7 bases; unmatched junction bases: 13. CDR1 is SGHTA, CDR2 FQGTGA, per germline. The CDR3 DNA sequence: TGTGCCAGCAGCCCTACAGCGGGAGCCCCGGGTAATGAGCAGTTCTTC. It codes for CASSPTAGAPGNEQFF.

Written as DNA, the CDR3 is TGTGCCAGTAGTATATCCGATAACACTGAAGCTTTCTTT. Its translation is CASSISDNTEAFF. This rearrangement joins TRBV19 to TRBJ1-1; the D is unclear. CDR1 is LNHDA and CDR2 is SQIVND in the germline V gene (reference sequence). The CDR3 runs to 13 residues. V gave up 2 bases and J gave up 2 bases, with 6 bases separating them.

This chain joins TRBV4-2 and TRBJ2-1, with 11 bases aligning to TRBD2. This CDR3 comprises 16 residues. Losses at the gene ends were 4 bases for V and 4 bases for J; bases not matched to a gene: 6. CDR1 is LGHNA, CDR2 YNFKEQ, per germline. The CDR3 coding sequence is TGTGCCAGCAGCCCCCCGGGACTAGCGGTATACAATGAGCAGTTCTTC. Amino acids: CASSPPGLAVYNEQFF.

The chain links TRBV7-9 to TRBJ2-7, with 9 bases aligning to TRBD1. V trimming: 5 bases; J trimming: 3 bases; junction bases outside the gene matches: 5. From germline, CDR1 is SEHNR and CDR2 FQNEAQ (reference sequence). CDR3 length equals 14 residues. The CDR3 DNA sequence: TGTGCCAGCAGCCCCCGGGACAGGGTCTACGAGCAGTACTTC. It codes for CASSPRDRVYEQYF.

The chain links TRBV4-1 to TRBJ2-1; possible D gene TRBD1, 6 bases. The CDR3 has 15 residues. Trimming left V 6 bases short and J 2 bases short, with 14 bases between. The germline V gene encodes CDR1 MGHRA and CDR2 YSYEKL. The CDR3 sequence: CASSFTGPAYNEQFF. CDR3 bases: TGCGCCAGCAGTTTTACAGGGCCGGCCTACAATGAGCAGTTCTTC.

This sequence joins TRBV27 and TRBJ2-5; D might be TRBD2 (5 bases). V was trimmed by 6 bases and J by 5 bases, leaving 19 bases between them. CDR1 is MNHEY, CDR2 SMNVEV, per germline (reference sequence). The CDR3 loop spans 15 amino acids. The CDR3: CASSQPGGNSETQYF. As DNA, the CDR3 is TGTGCCAGCAGCCAACCCGGAGGTAACTCGGAGACCCAGTACTTC.

The chain employs TRBV6-5 and TRBJ1-5; D remains unclear. Trimming cost V 0 bases and J 2 bases, with 8 bases left between them. This CDR3 contains 15 residues. Germline V gene data show CDR1 as MNHEY and CDR2 as SVGAGI. DNA for the CDR3: TGTGCCAGCAGTTACTCGAATTCCCGCAATCAGCCCCAGCATTTT. Its translation is CASSYSNSRNQPQHF.

The chain has TRBV14 and TRBJ1-1, with a weak D call TRBD1 (5 bases). Germline-derived CDR1 and CDR2 are SGHDN and FVKESK. The CDR3 has 15 residues. With 4 bases removed from V and 3 bases from J, the gap between germline ends came to 15 bases. The CDR3 DNA reads TGTGCCAGCAGCCCCTTCCAGGGTACGGACACTGAAGCTTTCTTT. The encoded protein is CASSPFQGTDTEAFF.

The J gene is TRBJ2-2, the V gene TRBV29-1; D is unresolved. Trimming cost V 6 bases and J 3 bases, with 11 bases left between them. Germline V gives CDR1 SQVTM, CDR2 ANQGSEA. The CDR3 has 13 residues. The CDR3 here is CSVRDPDTGELFF. The DNA for the CDR3 is TGCAGCGTACGAGACCCGGACACCGGGGAGCTGTTTTTT.

The chain uses TRBV21-1 and TRBJ1-2; the DNA was not compared with TRBD1, the D call given in the table. TRBV21-1 counts as a pseudogene. CDR3 length equals 17 residues. CDR3 loop: CASSKQRTGQTNYGYTF. CDR3 coding DNA: TGTGCCAGCAGCAAGCAGCGAACAGGGCAGACTAACTATGGCTACACCTTC.

This clone occurred a few times. The chain recombines TRBV10-3 with TRBJ2-3; unclear D gene. The CDR3 is made up of 15 amino acids. V lost 3 bases, J lost 0 bases, and 10 bases lay in between. Germline CDR1 is ENHRY and CDR2 is SYGVKD. The DNA of the CDR3 is TGTGCCATCAGTGATGGGTATCTGAGCACAGATACGCAGTATTTT. Its translation is CAISDGYLSTDTQYF.

J is TRBJ2-1 and V is TRBV7-9, with D possibly matching TRBD2 (5 bases). This CDR3 has 16 residues. The V gene's germline CDR1 is SEHNR and CDR2 FQNEAQ (reference sequence). V was trimmed by 1 base and J by 10 bases, leaving 20 bases between them. The DNA for the CDR3 is TGTGCCAGCAGCTTAGAGTTAGGACTCACCCGGTGGGAGCAGTTCTTC. Protein sequence: CASSLELGLTRWEQFF.

The chain recombines TRBV11-2 with TRBJ1-1; tentatively, D is TRBD1 (5 bases). The CDR3 is 14 residues long. V was clipped by 1 base and J by 5 bases, with 11 bases between them. Per the germline V gene, CDR1 is SGHAT and CDR2 is FQNNGV. The CDR3 DNA reads TGTGCCAGCAGCTTAGTGGGGCTTTGGACTGAAGCTTTCTTT. It codes for CASSLVGLWTEAFF.